The rows below give T cell receptor beta chains drawn from one sample of a study of early T cells in non-severe SARS-CoV-2 infection. MiXCR was run by TCRdb on the 5' RACE reads, yielding one entry per CDR3 protein. The data show 100,000 to 130,000 distinct CDR3 sequences, around an eighth seen once. The sequenced sample was whole blood. These receptors all stem from an adult who was a healthcare worker with PCR-confirmed SARS-CoV-2 infection or an uninfected control (not recorded which). The CDR3 runs from the conserved cysteine through the conserved F or W. The D gene is left open where the match is weak. A clone size is listed for some rows: how often the clone was seen (once, few, many), or a class if it is expanded.

CDR3 protein: CASSFGETAKDTQYF
CDR3 DNA: TGCGCCAGCAGCTTCGGGGAGACAGCAAAGGATACGCAGTATTTT
D gene: NA
J gene: TRBJ2-3
V gene: TRBV5-1
CDR3 length: 15
clone size: NA

CDR3 protein: CASSYSGRGDYEQYF
CDR3 DNA: TGTGCCAGCAGTTACTCGGGTCGGGGCGACTACGAGCAGTACTTC
D gene: NA
J gene: TRBJ2-7
V gene: TRBV6-5
CDR3 length: 15
clone size: few

CDR3 protein: CASSSLRTGHQPQHF
CDR3 DNA: TGCGCCAGCAGCTCTCTAAGGACAGGCCATCAGCCCCAGCATTTT
D gene: TRBD1
J gene: TRBJ1-5
V gene: TRBV5-1
CDR3 length: 15
clone size: many

CDR3 protein: CASSLVTGPTGELFF
CDR3 DNA: TGTGCCAGCAGCCTGGTGACAGGACCCACCGGGGAGCTGTTTTTT
D gene: NA
J gene: TRBJ2-2
V gene: TRBV11-3
CDR3 length: 15
clone size: once

CDR3 protein: CASSFSQGGRETQYF
CDR3 DNA: TGTGCCAGCAGTTTCTCCCAAGGGGGACGCGAGACCCAGTACTTC
D gene: NA
J gene: TRBJ2-5
V gene: TRBV28
CDR3 length: 15
clone size: many

CDR3 protein: CASSPDRVYEQYF
CDR3 DNA: TGTGCCAGCAGCCCGGACAGGGTCTACGAGCAGTACTTC
D gene: TRBD1
J gene: TRBJ2-7
V gene: TRBV6-1
CDR3 length: 13
clone size: NA

CDR3 protein: CASSPGTSGFNEQFF
CDR3 DNA: TGCGCCAGCAGCCCCGGGACTAGCGGCTTCAATGAGCAGTTCTTC
D gene: TRBD2
J gene: TRBJ2-1
V gene: TRBV5-1
CDR3 length: 15
clone size: many

CDR3 protein: CASTGAANTGELFF
CDR3 DNA: TGCGCCAGCACTGGGGCAGCAAACACCGGGGAGCTGTTTTTT
D gene: NA
J gene: TRBJ2-2
V gene: TRBV5-1
CDR3 length: 14
clone size: NA

CDR3 protein: CASSLEARGTQHF
CDR3 DNA: TGTGCCAGCAGTTTAGAAGCCAGGGGGACCCAGCATTTT
D gene: TRBD1
J gene: TRBJ1-5
V gene: TRBV12-3/TRBV12-4
CDR3 length: 13
clone size: many

CDR3 protein: CASSLVGSKNEQFF
CDR3 DNA: TGTGCCAGCAGCTTAGTTGGGTCCAAGAATGAGCAGTTCTTC
D gene: NA
J gene: TRBJ2-1
V gene: TRBV11-3
CDR3 length: 14
clone size: NA

CDR3 protein: CASSWTSGGQETQYF
CDR3 DNA: TGTGCCAGCAGCTGGACTAGCGGGGGCCAAGAGACCCAGTACTTC
D gene: TRBD2
J gene: TRBJ2-5
V gene: TRBV6-5
CDR3 length: 15
clone size: many

CDR3 protein: CASSLETVRTFGYTF
CDR3 DNA: TGTGCCAGCAGCTTGGAGACAGTGAGGACATTTGGCTACACCTTC
D gene: NA
J gene: TRBJ1-2
V gene: TRBV7-9
CDR3 length: 15
clone size: NA

CDR3 protein: CASSPTYNYGYTF
CDR3 DNA: TGTGCCAGCAGCCCCACATACAACTATGGCTACACCTTC
D gene: NA
J gene: TRBJ1-2
V gene: TRBV7-8
CDR3 length: 13
clone size: many

CDR3 protein: CASTRGWQETQYF
CDR3 DNA: TGCGCCAGCACCCGGGGCTGGCAAGAGACCCAGTACTTC
D gene: NA
J gene: TRBJ2-5
V gene: TRBV10-2
CDR3 length: 13
clone size: many

CDR3 protein: CASREVNTGELFF
CDR3 DNA: TGTGCCAGCAGGGAGGTGAACACCGGGGAGCTGTTTTTT
D gene: NA
J gene: TRBJ2-2
V gene: TRBV2
CDR3 length: 13
clone size: few

CDR3 protein: CAISDRYNEQFF
CDR3 DNA: TGTGCCATCAGTGACCGATACAATGAGCAGTTCTTC
D gene: NA
J gene: TRBJ2-1
V gene: TRBV10-3
CDR3 length: 12
clone size: NA

CDR3 protein: CSVENEDRGETQYF
CDR3 DNA: TGCAGCGTTGAGAACGAGGACAGGGGAGAGACCCAGTACTTC
D gene: TRBD1
J gene: TRBJ2-5
V gene: TRBV29-1
CDR3 length: 14
clone size: few

CDR3 protein: CASSLFPDRNYGYTF
CDR3 DNA: TGTGCCAGCAGTTTATTCCCCGACAGGAACTATGGCTACACCTTC
D gene: NA
J gene: TRBJ1-2
V gene: TRBV28
CDR3 length: 15
clone size: NA